The clone carrying this T cell receptor (beta chain) was counted a single time. Its antigen is unidentified. The data were produced by immunoSEQ multiplex PCR, yet TCRdb's version contains in-frame clones alone and is incomplete. The sample lists fewer than 45,000 clones, more than 65% occurring once. The data are from a study of T cells in localized non-small cell lung cancer. The CDR3 totals 13 residues. Germline CDR1 reads SGHTA; CDR2 reads FQGNSA. Trimming took off 1 base at V and 8 bases at J, with 12 bases between the two ends. Findings of the study overall: Clonality of T cells reached its maximum in uninvolved adjacent lung, surpassing tumor. Heterogeneity stays possible, as sequencing covered only one tumor region. Longer overall survival was associated with a higher density of T cells in the blood. Among the top 100 tumor clones, a median about 60 appeared in adjacent lung.

The V and J genes are TRBV7-2 and TRBJ2-7; D is undetermined. The sequence was obtained from a male donor aged 60 or over with stage III squamous cell lung carcinoma. The specimen was peripheral blood, collected before any cancer treatment. In DNA form, the CDR3 reads TGTGCCAGCAGCTTAGATCGAGTAGGGCAGCAGTACTTC. This encodes CASSLDRVGQQYF.